Given below is one T cell receptor (beta chain) in context. Reverse transcription of roughly 0.5 to 1 ug RNA used random hexamers. Each CDR3 protein is one row after TCRdb ran MiXCR on the immunoSEQ multiplex PCR reads. In the table there are about 110,000 distinct CDR3 sequences, approximately 94% of which are singletons. This record comes from a study of CD8 T cells in Susac syndrome. Study details: The Susac syndrome patients that were sequenced included 5 or 6 with active disease and under 10 in remission.

Peripheral blood CD8+ and CD4+ T cells were profiled by TCR beta sequencing. Negative magnetic isolation gave CD8+ and CD4+ cells; FACS enriched CD8+ TEMRA. V shed 4 bases and J shed 2 bases, with 16 bases lying between them. CDR1 is SGHNT, CDR2 YYREEE, per germline (reference sequence). The length of the CDR3 is 15 residues. Sequences were obtained from CD8+ T cells from PBMCs. The clonotype originates from a human donor with Susac syndrome. The chain recombines TRBV5-4 with TRBJ2-7; D may be TRBD1 or TRBD2 (6 bases each). CDR3 bases: TGTGCCAGCAGCCGCTTAGGGGGAGGACCCTACGAGCAGTACTTC. Its protein is CASSRLGGGPYEQYF.